The following is a TCR beta chain sequence with its context. Antigen unknown. Amplification used 60 Vbeta primers and 13 Jbeta primers. Repertoires were generated with immunoSEQ multiplex PCR, while TCRdb's copy carries only in-frame clones and drops some. The data hold fewer than 150,000 clones, with about 83% observed a single time. This entry belongs to a study of cytomegalovirus exposure and HLA in healthy donors. Study overall: Drawn from HLA-typed donors, 65 million to 100 million unique TCRs were held in an early data release.

Looked up from germline, CDR1 is SEHNR and CDR2 is FQNEAQ (reference sequence). Between the trimmed V and J ends, which lost 2 bases and 4 bases, there was a span of 10 bases. The CDR3 is 14 amino acids. Regarding the study as a whole: An apparent linkage of common viral pathogens to several of the most significant clusters emerged in a later analysis. It was fewer than 200 TCR beta chains that were listed as cytomegalovirus-associated. Reported results showed that the classifier diagnosed cytomegalovirus status with high specificity and sensitivity.

The chain has TRBV7-9 and TRBJ2-3; possible D gene TRBD1, 6 bases. This receptor was identified in a woman in her thirties or forties in good health and CMV-seropositive. Sequenced sample: PBMCs. The CDR3 bases are TGTGCCAGCAGCTTAATGGGGGCGTCAGATACGCAGTATTTT. Its translation is CASSLMGASDTQYF.